This T cell receptor beta chain appears in the sequencing data of a study of blood T cells in healthy people across ages. Whole-study findings and limits: CMV status of donors was not determined, possibly confounding expanded clonotype changes. Significant beta diversity loss was already apparent by age approximately 40, declining roughly linearly.

Each donor supplied approximately 10 milliliters of peripheral blood. Together with a sample-barcoded 5' primer, a J-beta primer mix was included in a second PCR lasting about 7 to 11 cycles. Each CDR3 protein gets one entry after TCRdb re-called the 5' RACE reads with MiXCR. The sample gives over 1,200,000 distinct CDR3 sequences, approximately 59% of which show up once; 5.5% to 8% is in the top ten. Remarks on this clonotype: Antigen: not known. At one of its ends the junction is not consistent with the germline gene, which may arise from a read error.

Germline loops: CDR1 LNHDA, CDR2 SQIVND (reference sequence). The CDR3 runs to 18 residues. This TCR came from a man aged 18-30 years in good health. J is TRBJ2-3 and V is TRBV19, with 9 nucleotides matching TRBD2. Specimen: blood. CDR3 region: CVSSMIRGTSISTDTQYF. CDR3 sequence (DNA): TGTGTCAGTAGTATGATACGGGGGACTAGCATCAGCACAGATACGCAGTATTTT. The complete variable domain, with remaining parts taken from reference TRBV19 and TRBJ2-3, reads DGGITQSPKYLFRKEGQNVTLSCEQNLNHDAMYWYRQDPGQGLRLIYYSQIVNDFQKGDIAEGYSVSREKKESFPLTVTSAQKNPTAFYLCVSSMIRGTSISTDTQYFGPGTRLTVL.